Below, one TCR beta chain is given with its context. As originally analysed: Reference gene primer amplification yielded estimated nucleated cell counts. TCRdb keeps only in-frame clones here, not all; method: immunoSEQ multiplex PCR. V, J and clone size derive from that table, while D and trimming were established from the DNA sequence. Here the sample spans roughly 220,000 clones, 80% being singletons. Germline values: CDR1 MRHNA, CDR2 SNTAGT. The CDR3 spans 15 residues. V was pared by 5 bases and J by 4 bases, with 3 bases of the junction left unmatched. These data come from a study of blood T cell repertoires in COVID-19.

This clonotype was sampled from a woman aged 70-85 years with acute or convalescent COVID-19. The chain links TRBV6-4 to TRBJ2-6; 9 bases are a match to TRBD1. Specimen: peripheral blood. CDR3 loop: CASSRTGAGANVLTF. CDR3 in DNA: TGTGCCAGCAGTAGGACAGGGGCCGGGGCCAACGTCCTGACTTTC.